The TCR beta chain under discussion was sequenced for a study of control samples from healthy donors and cancer patients. Profiled with immunoSEQ multiplex PCR; TCRdb holds only in-frame clones, not every one. Altogether 65,000 to 95,000 clones are present, 87% being singletons, with the ten largest covering around 18%. J lost 2 bases, V lost 0 bases, and 8 bases had no gene match. Per the germline V gene, CDR1 is SGHRS and CDR2 is YFSETQ. This CDR3 is 18 amino acids long. This sequence was found in a man aged 50-59 years in good health. The J gene is TRBJ2-1, the V gene TRBV5-1; 10 bases fit TRBD2. Sequencing was carried out using blood. The CDR3: CASSLGVMSGGAYNEQFF. In DNA, the CDR3 is TGCGCCAGCAGCTTGGGTGTGATGAGCGGGGGGGCCTACAATGAGCAGTTCTTC.